This TCR beta chain was profiled in a study of radiotherapy plus CTLA-4 blockade in lung cancer. Study results and limitations: Expansion of tumor-derived TCR clones was observed in blood after radiotherapy plus ipilimumab.

Assay used: immunoSEQ multiplex PCR; TCRdb lists only in-frame clones, some missing. Counted here are about 88,000 clones, 72% occurring once; the ten biggest clones make up over 13%. V lost 0 bases to trimming and J lost 3 bases, with 21 bases between them. This CDR3 has 18 residues. From germline, CDR1 is ENHRY and CDR2 SYGVKD. Regarding this clone: Its antigen is currently unknown.

This specimen was peripheral blood, taken from a patient treated with radiotherapy plus ipilimumab. The V call is TRBV10-3, the J call TRBJ2-7, with TRBD2 as a possible D gene (8 bases). The sequence came from a human donor with non-small cell lung cancer that progressed on radiotherapy plus ipilimumab. The CDR3 reads CAISESGRGVAGYYEQYF. CDR3 nucleotide sequence: TGTGCCATCAGTGAGTCGGGCAGGGGGGTAGCGGGATACTACGAGCAGTACTTC.